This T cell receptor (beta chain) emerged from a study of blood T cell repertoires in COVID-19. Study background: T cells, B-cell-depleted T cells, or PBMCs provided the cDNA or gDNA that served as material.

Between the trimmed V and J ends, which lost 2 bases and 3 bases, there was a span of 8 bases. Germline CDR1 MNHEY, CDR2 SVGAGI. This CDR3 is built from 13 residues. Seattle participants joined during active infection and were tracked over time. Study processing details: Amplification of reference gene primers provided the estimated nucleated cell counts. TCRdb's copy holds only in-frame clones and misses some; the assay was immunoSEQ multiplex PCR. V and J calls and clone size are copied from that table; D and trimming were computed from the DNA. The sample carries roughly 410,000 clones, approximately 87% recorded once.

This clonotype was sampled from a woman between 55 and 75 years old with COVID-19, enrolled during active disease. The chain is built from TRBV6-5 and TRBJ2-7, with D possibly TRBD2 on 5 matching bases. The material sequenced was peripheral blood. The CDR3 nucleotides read TGTGCCAGCAGTTACGGAGGCGACTACGAGCAGTACTTC. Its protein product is CASSYGGDYEQYF.